This T cell receptor (beta chain) came from a study of shared clonotypes between healthy human individuals. Study as a whole: Participating donors consisted of a couple of women and a few men aged 18 to 49.

The CD4+ fraction was divided into a CD45RA+ naive subset and a CD45RA-negative memory subset. Remarks on this clone: Its target is not known.

CDR3 length: 16 residues. The germline CDR1 and CDR2 sequences are SGDLS and YYNGEE. The V gene end was trimmed by 2 bases and the J gene end by 6 bases; junction bases not matched to a gene: 10. Whole-study results and caveats: Several donors shared approximately 5% of their naive CD4 clonotypes.

TCRdb's copy holds only in-frame clones and misses some; the assay was immunoSEQ multiplex PCR. The table includes about 230,000 clones, about 65% detected once. Sequenced input: memory CD4+ T cells sorted from blood. Documented subset: CD45RA-negative fraction. V usage is TRBV9 and J usage is TRBJ2-3, with 9 nucleotides matching TRBD2. The TCR comes from a man aged 30-40 years in good health. CDR3 residues: CASSVTSGNSGDTQYF. The CDR3 DNA follows: TGTGCCAGCAGCGTGACTAGCGGAAATTCTGGGGATACGCAGTATTTT.